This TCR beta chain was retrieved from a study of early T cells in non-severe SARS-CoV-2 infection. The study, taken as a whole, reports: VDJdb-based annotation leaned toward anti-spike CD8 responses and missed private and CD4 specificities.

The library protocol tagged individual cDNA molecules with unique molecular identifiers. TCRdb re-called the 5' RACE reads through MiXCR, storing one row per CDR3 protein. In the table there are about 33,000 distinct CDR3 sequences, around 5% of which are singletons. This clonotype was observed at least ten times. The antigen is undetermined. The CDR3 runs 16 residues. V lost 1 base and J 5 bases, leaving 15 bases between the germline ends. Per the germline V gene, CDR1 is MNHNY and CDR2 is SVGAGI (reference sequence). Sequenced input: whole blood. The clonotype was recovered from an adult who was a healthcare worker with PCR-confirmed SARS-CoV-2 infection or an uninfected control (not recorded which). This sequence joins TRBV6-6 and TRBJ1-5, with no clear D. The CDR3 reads CASSYLPRERDQPQHF. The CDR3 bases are TGTGCCAGCAGTTACTTACCTCGGGAAAGGGATCAGCCCCAGCATTTT.